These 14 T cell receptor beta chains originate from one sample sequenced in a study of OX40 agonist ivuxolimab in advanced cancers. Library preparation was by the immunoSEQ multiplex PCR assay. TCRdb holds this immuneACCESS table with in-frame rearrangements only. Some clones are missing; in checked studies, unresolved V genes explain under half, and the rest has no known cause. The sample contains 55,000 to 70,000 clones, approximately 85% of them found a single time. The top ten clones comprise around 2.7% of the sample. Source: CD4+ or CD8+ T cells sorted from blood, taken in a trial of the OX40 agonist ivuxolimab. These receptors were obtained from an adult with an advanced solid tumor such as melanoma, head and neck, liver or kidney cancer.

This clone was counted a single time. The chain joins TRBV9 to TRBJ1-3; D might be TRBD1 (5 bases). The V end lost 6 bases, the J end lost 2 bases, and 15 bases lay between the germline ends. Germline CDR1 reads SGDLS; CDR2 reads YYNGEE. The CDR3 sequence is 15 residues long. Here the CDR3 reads CASTPGGNAGNTIYF. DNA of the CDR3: TGTGCCAGCACTCCCGGGGGGAATGCTGGAAACACCATATATTTT.

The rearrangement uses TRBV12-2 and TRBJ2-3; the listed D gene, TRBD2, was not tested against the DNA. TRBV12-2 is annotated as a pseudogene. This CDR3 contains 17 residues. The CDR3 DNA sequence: TGTGCAAGTCGCCCGCGGCAGCCCCGGCCAGGCACAGATACGCAGTATTTT. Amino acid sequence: CASRPRQPRPGTDTQYF.

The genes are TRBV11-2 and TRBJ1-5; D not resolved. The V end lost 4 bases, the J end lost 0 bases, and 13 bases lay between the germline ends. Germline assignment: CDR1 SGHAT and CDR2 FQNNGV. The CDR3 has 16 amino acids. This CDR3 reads CASSSPRTDSNQPQHF. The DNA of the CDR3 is TGTGCCAGCAGCTCCCCCAGGACCGATAGCAATCAGCCCCAGCATTTT.

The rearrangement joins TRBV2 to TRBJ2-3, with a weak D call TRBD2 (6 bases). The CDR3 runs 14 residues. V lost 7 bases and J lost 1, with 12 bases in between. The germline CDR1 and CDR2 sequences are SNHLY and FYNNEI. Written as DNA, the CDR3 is TGTGCCAGCACGGGAGTCAAACGCACAGATACGCAGTATTTT. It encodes CASTGVKRTDTQYF.

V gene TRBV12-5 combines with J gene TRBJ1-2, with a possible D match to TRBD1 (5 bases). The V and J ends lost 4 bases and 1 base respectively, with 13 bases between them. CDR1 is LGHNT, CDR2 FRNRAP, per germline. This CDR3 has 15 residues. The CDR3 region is CASGSLPDSNYGYTF. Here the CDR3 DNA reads TGTGCTAGTGGTTCCCTTCCCGACAGTAACTATGGCTACACCTTC.

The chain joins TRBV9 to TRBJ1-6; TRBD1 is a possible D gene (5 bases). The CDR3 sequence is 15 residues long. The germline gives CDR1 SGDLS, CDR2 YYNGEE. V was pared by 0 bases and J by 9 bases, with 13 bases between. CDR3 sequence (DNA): TGTGCCAGCAGCGTAGTGGCAGGGTTGGGTTCACCCCTCCACTTT. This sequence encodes CASSVVAGLGSPLHF.

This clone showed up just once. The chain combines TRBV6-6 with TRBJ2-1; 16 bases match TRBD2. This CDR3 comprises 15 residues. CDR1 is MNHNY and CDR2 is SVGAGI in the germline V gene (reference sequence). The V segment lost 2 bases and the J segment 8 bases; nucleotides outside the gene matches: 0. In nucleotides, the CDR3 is TGTGCCAGCAGTTACGGGACTAGCGGGGGGGATGAGCAGTTCTTC. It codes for CASSYGTSGGDEQFF.

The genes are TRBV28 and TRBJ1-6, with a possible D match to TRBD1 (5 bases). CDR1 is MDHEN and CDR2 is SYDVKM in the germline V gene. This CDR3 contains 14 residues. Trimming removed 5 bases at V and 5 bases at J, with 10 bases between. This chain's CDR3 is CASSPGTDNSPLHF. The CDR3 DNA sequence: TGTGCCAGCAGTCCCGGGACGGATAATTCACCCCTCCACTTT.

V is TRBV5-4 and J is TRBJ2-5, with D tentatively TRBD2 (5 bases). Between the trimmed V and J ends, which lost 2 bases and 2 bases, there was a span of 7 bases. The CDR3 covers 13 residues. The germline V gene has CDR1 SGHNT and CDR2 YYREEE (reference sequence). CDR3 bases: TGTGCCAGCAGCTTTCGCGGGCAAGAGACCCAGTACTTC. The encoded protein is CASSFRGQETQYF. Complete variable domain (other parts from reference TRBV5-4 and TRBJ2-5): ETGVTQSPTHLIKTRGQQVTLRCSSQSGHNTVSWYQQALGQGPQFIFQYYREEENGRGNFPPRFSGLQFPNYSSELNVNALELDDSALYLCASSFRGQETQYFGPGTRLLVL.

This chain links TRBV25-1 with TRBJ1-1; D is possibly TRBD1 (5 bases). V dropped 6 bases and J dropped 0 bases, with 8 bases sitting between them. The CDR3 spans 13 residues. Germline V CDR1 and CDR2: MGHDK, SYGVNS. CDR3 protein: CASSLQVNTEAFF. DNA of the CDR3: TGTGCCAGCAGCCTACAGGTGAACACTGAAGCTTTCTTT. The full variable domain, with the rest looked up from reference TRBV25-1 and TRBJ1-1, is EADIYQTPRYLVIGTGKKITLECSQTMGHDKMYWYQQDPGMELHLIHYSYGVNSTEKGDLSSESTVSRIRTEHFPLTLESARPSHTSQYLCASSLQVNTEAFFGQGTRLTVV.

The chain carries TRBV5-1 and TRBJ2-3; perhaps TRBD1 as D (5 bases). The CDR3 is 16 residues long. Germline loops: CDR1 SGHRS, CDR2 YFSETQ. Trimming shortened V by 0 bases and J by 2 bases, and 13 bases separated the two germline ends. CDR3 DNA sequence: TGCGCCAGCAGCTTGGGGGCGGACAAACTCACAGATACGCAGTATTTT. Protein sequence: CASSLGADKLTDTQYF.

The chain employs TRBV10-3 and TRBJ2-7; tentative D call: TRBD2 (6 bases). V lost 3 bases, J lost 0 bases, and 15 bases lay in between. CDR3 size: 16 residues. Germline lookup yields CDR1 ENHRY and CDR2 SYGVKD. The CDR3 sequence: CAISEVGRGSSYEQYF. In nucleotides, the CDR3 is TGTGCCATCAGTGAAGTAGGGCGGGGCAGCTCCTACGAGCAGTACTTC.

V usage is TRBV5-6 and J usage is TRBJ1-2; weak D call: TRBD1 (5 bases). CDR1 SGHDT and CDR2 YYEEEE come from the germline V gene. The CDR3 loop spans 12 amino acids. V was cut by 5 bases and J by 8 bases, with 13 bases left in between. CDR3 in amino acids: CASSPRGGGYTF. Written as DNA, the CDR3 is TGTGCCAGCAGTCCGCGGGGCGGCGGCTACACCTTC.

The CDR3 reads CASSPGGDMPYEQYF. The CDR3 DNA reads as TGTGCCAGCAGCCCGGGGGGGGACATGCCCTACGAGCAGTACTTC. The V gene is TRBV9, the J gene TRBJ2-7; 8 nucleotides align to TRBD2. The CDR3 spans 15 residues. Germline CDR1 reads SGDLS; CDR2 reads YYNGEE. V dropped 4 bases and J dropped 2; count of bases not matched to a gene: 8.